This entry concerns a single T cell receptor (beta chain). The sample belongs to a study of cytomegalovirus exposure and HLA in healthy donors. About the study: The study placed less than 90% of its 398 genotyped donors in the Caucasian-associated ancestry cluster.

The PCR used 60 Vbeta and 13 Jbeta primers. The data were produced by immunoSEQ multiplex PCR, yet TCRdb's version contains in-frame clones alone and is incomplete. The table records 90,000 to 120,000 clones, roughly 78% of them present only once. The sample consisted of PBMCs. This clonotype was obtained from a woman in her forties in good health and CMV-seronegative.

The CDR3 nucleotides read TGTGCCAGCAGTGAATCCAGGACTAGCGGAGCACCGTACGAGCAGTACTTC. Its translation: CASSESRTSGAPYEQYF. V is TRBV6-1 and J is TRBJ2-7, with 10 bases matching TRBD2. The CDR3 consists of 17 residues. The junction had 11 bases not matched to a gene; V was cut back by 2 bases and J by 4 bases. Germline V gene data show CDR1 as MNHNS and CDR2 as SASEGT.